The rows below give T cell receptor beta chains drawn from one sample of a study of regulatory T cells in long-lasting Graves disease. A single record per CDR3 protein comes from TCRdb applying MiXCR to the multiplex PCR reads. The table includes over 500,000 distinct CDR3 sequences, 15% to 20% detected once. The same sample was also used in a study of T cells in Graves' hyperthyroidism and ophthalmopathy.

The input for sequencing was peripheral blood mononuclear cells (PBMCs), taken at new diagnosis, from a patient treated with antithyroid drugs. The receptors here all came from a woman in her thirties with Graves disease. Both conserved end residues are trimmed from each CDR3.

V gene	CDR3 protein
TRBV29-1	SLFIRRDRSYDALH
TRBV3-1	ASSPRPAYGYT
TRBV15	ATSVRDTQY
TRBV20-1	SARATGYTQY
TRBV10-3	AATLEQY
TRBV14	ASSQERGRASSGANVLT
TRBV3-1	ASSQVSDVGPGYT
TRBV28	ASSPPQGAVLYGYT
TRBV6-6	ASSYSGFRGPSNEQF
TRBV20-1	SARQGQGIMKNIQY
TRBV3-1	ASSQAQGRVGNTEAF
TRBV11-3	ASSKGQNTGELF
TRBV18	ASSPSVSSDQPQH
TRBV14	ASSLPGMNTEAF
TRBV20-1	SASSGLAGKNIQY
TRBV19	ASSRPGQGAYNEQF
TRBV6-1	ASKGANNEKLF
TRBV10-1	ASSEPNYGYT
TRBV7-2	ASSLGFLGEQY
TRBV19	ASSIVGLQETQY
TRBV7-9	ASSGEGGETQY
TRBV11-2	ASSLPGGESQY
TRBV7-3	ASSLTTAGNTIY
TRBV3-1	ASSQDPPGRGNTEAF
TRBV29-1	SVQTSGNYNEQF
TRBV28	ASSLPRGAGGKDEQF
TRBV6-2/TRBV6-3	ASSKNLAATYEQY
TRBV30	AWGTSGTDTQY
TRBV2	ASSGTSGSLWNEQF
TRBV6-1	ASSPIIGVDTQY
TRBV20-1	SAGREFNYEQY
TRBV4-1	ASSQGILNTEAF
TRBV24-1	ATSGANNEKLF
TRBV28	ASSLVEEVNTEAF
TRBV28	ASSLADRSQPQH
TRBV7-2	ASSLGDRGPPGTQY
TRBV20-1	SAQNTGGKGNEQF
TRBV18	SSSPESANTGELF
TRBV27	ASSPRAGGSTDTQY
TRBV24-1	ATSGTSGGELF
TRBV6-2/TRBV6-3	ASSLGTWGNTIY
TRBV5-1	ASSLNGGGSYNEQF
TRBV27	ASSPYRTSTDTQY
TRBV18	ASSELSGEGEQY
TRBV9	ASSARDPANNEQF
TRBV27	ASSFRRDQPQH
TRBV5-1	ASSPGQVGTEAF
TRBV10-3	AISVDQNTEAF
TRBV7-2	ASSSSTSGMGTQY
TRBV3-1	ASSQIQNIQY
TRBV27	ASSSIAVGSYEQY
TRBV28	ASSLGLGQGNSPLH
TRBV29-1	SVEDYPSGYT
TRBV5-1	ASSHTQKEQY
TRBV2	ARYRLNTEAF